The next 21 T cell receptor beta chains were all read from a single sample in a study of OX40 agonist ivuxolimab in advanced cancers. The protocol was immunoSEQ multiplex PCR, while the TCRdb copy is restricted to in-frame clones and leaves out a portion. The data show tens of thousands of clones, with 87% seen just once and less than 2% held by the top ten. Material: CD4+ or CD8+ T cells sorted from blood, obtained in a trial of the OX40 agonist ivuxolimab. These receptors were taken from an adult with an advanced solid tumor such as melanoma, head and neck, liver or kidney cancer.

This clone was observed once. V and J are TRBV19 and TRBJ1-2; D call uncertain. The CDR3 is 13 residues long. Looked up from germline, CDR1 is LNHDA and CDR2 is SQIVND (reference sequence). Trimming left V 3 bases short and J 6 bases short, with 11 bases between. The CDR3: CASSILGDNGYTF. CDR3 sequence (DNA): TGTGCCAGTAGTATCCTCGGAGATAATGGCTACACCTTC.

The chain links TRBV5-6 to TRBJ1-2; D perhaps matches TRBD1 (6 bases). Trimming cost V 0 bases and J 4 bases, with 13 bases left between them. Germline values: CDR1 SGHDT, CDR2 YYEEEE. This CDR3 has 15 amino acids. CDR3 nucleotides: TGTGCCAGCAGCTTGGATGGGGGGCTGACCTATGGCTACACCTTC. It codes for CASSLDGGLTYGYTF.

DNA of the CDR3: TGTGCCAGCTCACCTACAGCCACCTACGAGCAGTACTTC. It specifies CASSPTATYEQYF. V usage is TRBV18 and J usage is TRBJ2-7; D is unresolved. V lost 3 bases and J lost 2, with 8 bases in between. The CDR3 length is 13 residues. Germline V gene lookup returns CDR1 KGHSH and CDR2 LQKENI.

The chain employs TRBV5-1 and TRBJ2-2; weak D call: TRBD1 (5 bases). CDR3 length equals 15 residues. The germline gives CDR1 SGHRS, CDR2 YFSETQ. V dropped 2 bases and J dropped 4 bases, with 12 bases sitting between them. The CDR3 loop is CASSFGAPITGELFF. CDR3 in DNA: TGCGCCAGCAGCTTTGGGGCCCCGATCACCGGGGAGCTGTTTTTT.

The chain employs TRBV30 and TRBJ1-2, with 7 bases matching TRBD1. Germline CDR1 reads GTSNPN; CDR2 reads SVGIG (reference sequence). This CDR3 is 13 amino acids long. The V gene end was trimmed by 8 bases and the J gene end by 4 bases; junction bases not matched to a gene: 10. As DNA, the CDR3 is TGTGCCGACCGACAGGGAACAGGCTATGGCTACACCTTC. Its translation is CADRQGTGYGYTF. The full variable domain, with the rest looked up from reference TRBV30 and TRBJ1-2, is SQTIHQWPATLVQPVGSPLSLECTVEGTSNPNLYWYRQAAGRGLQLLFYSVGIGQISSEVPQNLSASRPQDRQFILSSKKLLLSDSGFYLCADRQGTGYGYTFGSGTRLTVV.

This rearrangement joins TRBV19 to TRBJ2-6; 7 bases agree with TRBD1. The CDR3 runs 17 residues. Germline loops: CDR1 LNHDA, CDR2 SQIVND (reference sequence). J gave up 3 bases and V 7 bases, and 12 bases lay outside the gene matches. The CDR3 loop reads CASIAGGFRVGANVLTF. Written as DNA, the CDR3 is TGTGCCAGTATCGCAGGGGGTTTTAGGGTTGGGGCCAACGTCCTGACTTTC.

The rearrangement links TRBV28 to TRBJ2-1; the match to TRBD2 covers 9 bases. The CDR3 has 15 residues. Germline loops: CDR1 MDHEN, CDR2 SYDVKM. The J segment lost 8 bases and the V segment lost 4 bases, leaving 9 bases of the junction unmatched. CDR3 nucleotide sequence: TGTGCCAGCAGTTCCCGGCGGGGGGGCGTCGATGAGCAGTTCTTC. As protein: CASSSRRGGVDEQFF.

The chain links TRBV7-9 to TRBJ2-5, with D perhaps matching TRBD1 or TRBD2 (6 bases each). The CDR3 length is 14 residues. V gave up 3 bases and J gave up 4 bases, with 12 bases separating them. The V gene's germline CDR1 is SEHNR and CDR2 FQNEAQ (reference sequence). DNA of the CDR3: TGTGCCAGCAGCTTCCAACAGGGAGGAGAGACCCAGTACTTC. Its translation: CASSFQQGGETQYF.

The chain recombines TRBV6-1 with TRBJ2-1, with no clear D. V lost 6 bases and J lost 2, with 11 bases in between. The CDR3 contains 14 residues. Germline V gene sequence: CDR1 MNHNS, CDR2 SASEGT. The CDR3 DNA is TGTGCCAGCAGAGGTTCCTCGGCCTACAATGAGCAGTTCTTC. It is translated as CASRGSSAYNEQFF.

This rearrangement joins TRBV6-5 to TRBJ1-6, with 7 bases that match TRBD1. Germline CDR1 reads MNHEY; CDR2 reads SVGAGI. The CDR3 spans 15 residues. The J segment lost 10 bases and the V segment lost 2 bases, leaving 8 bases of the junction unmatched. CDR3 nucleotide sequence: TGTGCCAGCAGTTACGATACAGGGGAGCGATCACCCCTCCACTTT. Protein sequence: CASSYDTGERSPLHF.

This clone was found once. The chain couples TRBV4-2 to TRBJ1-5; 7 bases match TRBD1. Germline V lookup: CDR1 LGHNA, CDR2 YNFKEQ. Trimming took 4 bases from V and 3 from J; bases not matched to a gene: 6. The CDR3 has 15 residues. The CDR3 loop reads CASSPYGQANQPQHF. The CDR3 DNA reads TGTGCCAGCAGCCCGTATGGACAGGCCAATCAGCCCCAGCATTTT.

This clone was found a few times. J is TRBJ1-5 and V is TRBV5-8; tentative D call: TRBD1 (5 bases). Trimming stripped 2 bases from V and 1 base from J, with 10 bases between. Germline V CDR1 and CDR2: SGHTS, YDEGEE. The CDR3 contains 15 residues. CDR3 bases: TGTGCCAGCAGCTTCCAGGGTTCAAGCAATCAGCCCCAGCATTTT. Translation: CASSFQGSSNQPQHF.

V is TRBV7-2 and J is TRBJ1-5; D remains ambiguous. This CDR3 region has 14 residues. V was cut by 4 bases and J by 7 bases, with 14 bases left in between. CDR1 SGHTA and CDR2 FQGNSA come from the germline V gene. The CDR3 spells CASSSALLGQPQHF. In DNA form, the CDR3 reads TGTGCCAGCAGCTCGGCCCTTCTTGGGCAGCCCCAGCATTTT.

CDR3 bases: TGTGCCAGTAGTAACAGGGGAGGGTTGGAGCAGTTCTTC. The encoded protein is CASSNRGGLEQFF. V is TRBV19 and J is TRBJ2-1; D may be TRBD1 or TRBD2 (7 bases each). The CDR3 totals 13 residues. V was pared by 4 bases and J by 10 bases, with 14 bases between. CDR1 is LNHDA and CDR2 is SQIVND in the germline V gene (reference sequence).

The V call is TRBV5-1, the J call TRBJ2-3, with TRBD2 matching 10 bases. CDR1 SGHRS and CDR2 YFSETQ come from the germline V gene. The CDR3 runs 15 residues. The trim removed 2 bases at V and 4 bases at J, leaving 4 bases unmatched. The CDR3 region is CASSLAGGPADTQYF. The CDR3 nucleotides are TGCGCCAGCAGCTTAGCGGGGGGGCCTGCAGATACGCAGTATTTT. The variable domain in full, with the rest retrieved from reference TRBV5-1 and TRBJ2-3, is KAGVTQTPRYLIKTRGQQVTLSCSPISGHRSVSWYQQTPGQGLQFLFEYFSETQRNKGNFPGRFSGRQFSNSRSEMNVSTLELGDSALYLCASSLAGGPADTQYFGPGTRLTVL.

This chain connects TRBV4-1 to TRBJ1-2; D ambiguous. Germline CDR1 and CDR2: MGHRA and YSYEKL. This CDR3 spans 13 amino acids. The V gene lost 0 bases and the J gene lost 5 bases, with 7 bases spanning the gap. CDR3 protein: CASSQEGLYGYTF. The CDR3 DNA reads TGCGCCAGCAGCCAAGAAGGGCTATATGGCTACACCTTC.

The chain joins TRBV10-2 to TRBJ2-5, with D hard to call. Trimming removed 4 bases from V and 1 base from J, with 7 bases in between. Germline-derived CDR1 and CDR2 are WSHSY and SAAADI. The CDR3 covers 13 residues. Here the CDR3 reads CASSGQTQETQYF. CDR3 nucleotides: TGCGCCAGCAGTGGGCAGACCCAAGAGACCCAGTACTTC.

The gene calls are TRBV11-2 and TRBJ2-1, with 9 bases aligning to TRBD2. V lost 5 bases to trimming and J lost 15 bases; unmatched junction nucleotides: 14. CDR1 SGHAT and CDR2 FQNNGV come from the germline V gene. This CDR3 has 14 residues. This CDR3 reads CASSPGVAGDLPFF. CDR3 nucleotides: TGTGCCAGCAGCCCTGGGGTAGCGGGAGACCTTCCGTTCTTC. Looking up the rest from reference TRBV11-2 and TRBJ2-1 gives the full variable domain: EAGVAQSPRYKIIEKRQSVAFWCNPISGHATLYWYQQILGQGPKLLIQFQNNGVVDDSQLPKDRFSAERLKGVDSTLKIQPAKLEDSAVYLCASSPGVAGDLPFFGPGTRLTVL.

The sample holds a few counts of this clone. J is TRBJ1-2 and V is TRBV19; 8 bases match TRBD1. The V and J ends lost 6 bases and 4 bases, in that order; junction bases with no gene match: 4. CDR3 length equals 13 residues. The V gene's germline CDR1 is LNHDA and CDR2 SQIVND (reference sequence). The CDR3 DNA is TGTGCCAGTAGGCCAGGGGGCGGCTATGGCTACACCTTC. Translating it yields CASRPGGGYGYTF. The variable domain in full, completed from reference TRBV19 and TRBJ1-2, reads DGGITQSPKYLFRKEGQNVTLSCEQNLNHDAMYWYRQDPGQGLRLIYYSQIVNDFQKGDIAEGYSVSREKKESFPLTVTSAQKNPTAFYLCASRPGGGYGYTFGSGTRLTVV.

The chain has TRBV2 and TRBJ2-7, with 7 bases identical to TRBD1. The CDR3 sequence is 16 residues long. With V trimmed by 6 bases and J by 0 bases, 11 bases remained unmatched. The V gene's germline CDR1 is SNHLY and CDR2 FYNNEI. CDR3 loop: CASRAVDRRNSYEQYV. The DNA for the CDR3 is TGTGCCAGCAGGGCTGTGGACAGGAGGAACTCCTACGAGCAGTACGTC.

This clone turned up a few times. The junction shows a germline mismatch at one end, possibly a read error. The rearrangement joins TRBV6-5 to TRBJ2-2; no definite D call. Germline CDR1 reads MNHEY; CDR2 reads SVGAGI. This CDR3 is built from 13 residues. Here the CDR3 reads CASSYPKTGELFF. As DNA, the CDR3 is TGTGCCAGCAGTTACCCGAAAACCGGGGAGCTGTTTTTT.